Listed below are T cell receptor beta chains from one sample, sequenced in a study of post-analysis software for immune sequencing data. TCRdb reprocessed the PCR reads via MiXCR and lists one record per CDR3 protein. Of about 400,000 distinct CDR3 sequences in the sample, roughly 30% were seen once. Sequenced material: blood. These receptor sequences come from a girl under 18 with multiple sclerosis. Both conserved end residues are part of each CDR3. Part of the rows lack a size; the others show once, few, many or a class for expanded clones.

size: few
V: TRBV9
J: TRBJ1-2
length: 16
CDR3: CASSVSSDSNIYGYTF

size: NA
V: TRBV6-6
J: TRBJ1-2
length: 13
CDR3: CASSYQSDYGYTF

size: few
V: TRBV14
J: TRBJ1-2
length: 14
CDR3: CASSPPGQGYGYTF

size: NA
V: TRBV7-2
J: TRBJ2-4
length: 17
CDR3: CASSLEAPRVAKNIQYF

size: NA
V: TRBV6-2/TRBV6-3
J: NA
length: 14
CDR3: CACSYRDRGHEQYF

size: few
V: TRBV2
J: TRBJ2-3
length: 18
CDR3: CASSPIPLTGQSTDTQYF

size: NA
V: TRBV12-3/TRBV12-4
J: TRBJ2-3
length: 14
CDR3: CASSSGGFTDTQYF

size: NA
V: TRBV3-1
J: TRBJ2-3
length: 15
CDR3: CASRSGLAGTDTQYF

size: NA
V: TRBV9
J: TRBJ2-2
length: 18
CDR3: CASSVGLAGGPVTGELFF

size: NA
V: TRBV3-1
J: TRBJ2-3
length: 13
CDR3: CASSRSFGDTQYF

size: once
V: TRBV10-3
J: TRBJ1-2
length: 18
CDR3: CAISESRGQGASNYGCTF

size: NA
V: TRBV7-9
J: TRBJ2-7
length: 15
CDR3: CASSSPSGIYNEQYF

size: NA
V: TRBV18
J: TRBJ2-5
length: 13
CDR3: CASSPNTRETQYF

size: few
V: TRBV4-1
J: NA
length: 18
CDR3: CASSQGLIPQGPGCEQYF

size: few
V: TRBV10-3
J: TRBJ1-1
length: 15
CDR3: CAISDSGHPYSEAFF

size: NA
V: TRBV5-6
J: TRBJ2-3
length: 17
CDR3: CASSHQLPAGGPDTQYF

size: few
V: TRBV29-1
J: TRBJ2-1
length: 13
CDR3: CSVRPKGYNEQFF

size: NA
V: TRBV6-1
J: TRBJ2-7
length: 15
CDR3: CASRLGLAGGYGQYF

size: NA
V: TRBV6-6
J: TRBJ2-7
length: 12
CDR3: CASRSGIYEQYF

size: once
V: TRBV28
J: TRBJ1-1
length: 13
CDR3: CASSWDTNTEAFF

size: few
V: TRBV7-2
J: TRBJ1-5
length: 18
CDR3: CASSLDPGHLYSNQPQHF

size: NA
V: TRBV7-2
J: TRBJ1-1
length: 14
CDR3: CASSLAIGQTEAFF

size: NA
V: TRBV3-1
J: TRBJ2-1
length: 16
CDR3: CASSQDPSKGFNEQFF

size: NA
V: TRBV6-5
J: TRBJ2-3
length: 19
CDR3: CASSLDRGKRVGGTDTQYF

size: NA
V: TRBV15
J: TRBJ2-1
length: 19
CDR3: CATSRDSGTGGRTYNEQFF

size: few
V: TRBV7-2
J: TRBJ2-5
length: 14
CDR3: CASSSGLIQETQYF

size: few
V: TRBV6-5
J: TRBJ2-1
length: 14
CDR3: CASSPGAKWDEQFF

size: NA
V: TRBV28
J: TRBJ2-1
length: 14
CDR3: CASSSPEGYNEQFF

size: NA
V: TRBV18
J: TRBJ2-1
length: 15
CDR3: CASSLREISYNEQFF

size: NA
V: TRBV28
J: TRBJ2-7
length: 14
CDR3: CASTSGTGVYEQYF

size: NA
V: TRBV5-6
J: TRBJ2-5
length: 14
CDR3: CASSQRGTQETQYF

size: NA
V: TRBV29-1
J: TRBJ2-3
length: 17
CDR3: CSVDPFGGNRGTDTQYF

size: NA
V: TRBV18
J: TRBJ2-5
length: 13
CDR3: CASLQGTGETQYF

size: NA
V: TRBV12-3/TRBV12-4
J: TRBJ1-2
length: 14
CDR3: CAGSFVSGSYGYTF

size: few
V: TRBV4-2
J: TRBJ2-7
length: 13
CDR3: CASSQGRVHEQYF

size: few
V: TRBV6-5
J: TRBJ2-5
length: 18
CDR3: CASSYAGLAGPLQETQYF

size: NA
V: TRBV29-1
J: TRBJ1-2
length: 13
CDR3: CSGTTGDHYGYTF

size: few
V: TRBV7-8
J: TRBJ2-7
length: 15
CDR3: CASSFGAGGTYEQYF

size: NA
V: TRBV20-1
J: TRBJ1-5
length: 13
CDR3: CSARLGGNQPRHF

size: NA
V: TRBV9
J: TRBJ2-5
length: 16
CDR3: CASSGGQAPYQETQYF

size: few
V: TRBV12-3/TRBV12-4
J: TRBJ1-1
length: 12
CDR3: CASTRDRDEAFF

size: NA
V: TRBV9
J: TRBJ2-4
length: 15
CDR3: CASSVGGQYGDIQYF

size: NA
V: TRBV6-1
J: TRBJ2-5
length: 18
CDR3: CASSPSIATGTAVNEQYF

size: NA
V: TRBV13
J: TRBJ2-5
length: 13
CDR3: CASSPAGRETQYF

size: few
V: TRBV20-1
J: TRBJ2-3
length: 13
CDR3: CSAGLAGTDTQYF

size: few
V: TRBV29-1
J: TRBJ2-3
length: 14
CDR3: CSVVGGIFSDTQYF

size: NA
V: TRBV6-1
J: TRBJ1-5
length: 12
CDR3: CVSRDPNQPQHF

size: few
V: TRBV27
J: TRBJ2-5
length: 13
CDR3: CASRTQGGETQYF

size: few
V: TRBV12-5
J: TRBJ2-1
length: 17
CDR3: CASGLDPRGFSYNEQFF

size: NA
V: TRBV20-1
J: TRBJ1-2
length: 14
CDR3: CSAAAQGKNYGYTF

size: few
V: TRBV28
J: TRBJ1-5
length: 20
CDR3: CASSATSGGRMGKRNQPQHF